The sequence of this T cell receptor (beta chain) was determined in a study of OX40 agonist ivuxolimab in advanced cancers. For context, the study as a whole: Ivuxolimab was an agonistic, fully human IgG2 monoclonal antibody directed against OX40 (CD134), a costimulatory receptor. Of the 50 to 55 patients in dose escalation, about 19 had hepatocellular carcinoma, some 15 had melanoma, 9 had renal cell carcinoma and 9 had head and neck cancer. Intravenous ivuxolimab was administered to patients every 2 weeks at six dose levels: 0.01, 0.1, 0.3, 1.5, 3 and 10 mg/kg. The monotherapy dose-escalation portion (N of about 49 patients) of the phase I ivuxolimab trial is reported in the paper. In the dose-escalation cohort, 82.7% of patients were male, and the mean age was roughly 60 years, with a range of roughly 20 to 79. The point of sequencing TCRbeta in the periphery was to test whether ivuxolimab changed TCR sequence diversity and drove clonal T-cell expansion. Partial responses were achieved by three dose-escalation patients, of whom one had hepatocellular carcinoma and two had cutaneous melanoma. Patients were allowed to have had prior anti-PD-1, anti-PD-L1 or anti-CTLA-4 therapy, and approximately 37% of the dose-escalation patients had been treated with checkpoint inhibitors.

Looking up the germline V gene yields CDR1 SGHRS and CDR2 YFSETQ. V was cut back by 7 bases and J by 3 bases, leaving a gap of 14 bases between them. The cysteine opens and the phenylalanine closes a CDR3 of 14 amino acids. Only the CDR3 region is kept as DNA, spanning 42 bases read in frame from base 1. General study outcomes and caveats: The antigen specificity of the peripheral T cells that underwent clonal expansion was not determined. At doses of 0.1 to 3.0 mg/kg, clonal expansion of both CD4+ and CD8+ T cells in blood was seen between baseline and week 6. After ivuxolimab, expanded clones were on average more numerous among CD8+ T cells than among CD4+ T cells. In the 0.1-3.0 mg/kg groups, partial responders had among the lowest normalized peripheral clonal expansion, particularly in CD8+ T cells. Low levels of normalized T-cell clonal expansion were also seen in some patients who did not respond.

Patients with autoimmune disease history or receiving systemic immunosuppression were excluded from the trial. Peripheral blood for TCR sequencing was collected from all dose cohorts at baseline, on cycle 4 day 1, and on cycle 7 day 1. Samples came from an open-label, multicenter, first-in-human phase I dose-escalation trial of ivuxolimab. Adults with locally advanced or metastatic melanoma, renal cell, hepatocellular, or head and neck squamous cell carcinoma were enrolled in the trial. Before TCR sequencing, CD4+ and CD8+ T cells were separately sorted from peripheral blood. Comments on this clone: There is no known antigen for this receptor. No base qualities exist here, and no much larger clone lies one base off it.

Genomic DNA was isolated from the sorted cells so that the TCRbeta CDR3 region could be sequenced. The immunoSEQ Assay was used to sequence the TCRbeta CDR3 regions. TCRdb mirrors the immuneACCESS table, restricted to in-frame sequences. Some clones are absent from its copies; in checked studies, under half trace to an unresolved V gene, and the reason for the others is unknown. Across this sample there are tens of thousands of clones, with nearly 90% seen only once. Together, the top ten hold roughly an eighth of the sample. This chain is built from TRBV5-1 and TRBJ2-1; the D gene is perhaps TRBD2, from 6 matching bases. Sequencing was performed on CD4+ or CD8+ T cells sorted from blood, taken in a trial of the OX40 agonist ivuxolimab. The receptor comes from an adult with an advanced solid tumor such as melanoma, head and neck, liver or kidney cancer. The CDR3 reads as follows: CASGINGGYNEQFF. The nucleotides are TGCGCCAGCGGAATAAACGGGGGCTACAATGAGCAGTTCTTC.